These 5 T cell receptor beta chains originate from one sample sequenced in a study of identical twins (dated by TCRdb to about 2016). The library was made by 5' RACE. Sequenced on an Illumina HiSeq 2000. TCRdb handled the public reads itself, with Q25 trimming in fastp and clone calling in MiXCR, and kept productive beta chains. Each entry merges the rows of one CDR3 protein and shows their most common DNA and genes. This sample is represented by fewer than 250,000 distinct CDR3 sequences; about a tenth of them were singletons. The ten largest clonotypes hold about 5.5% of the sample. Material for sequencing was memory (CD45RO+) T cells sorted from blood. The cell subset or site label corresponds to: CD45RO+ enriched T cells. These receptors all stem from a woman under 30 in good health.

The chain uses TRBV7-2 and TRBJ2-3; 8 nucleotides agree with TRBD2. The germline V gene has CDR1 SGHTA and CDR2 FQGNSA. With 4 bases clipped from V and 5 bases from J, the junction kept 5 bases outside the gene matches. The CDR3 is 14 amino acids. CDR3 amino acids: CASSSWSGRDTQYF. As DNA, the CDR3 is TGTGCCAGCAGCTCATGGAGCGGGAGAGATACGCAGTATTTT.

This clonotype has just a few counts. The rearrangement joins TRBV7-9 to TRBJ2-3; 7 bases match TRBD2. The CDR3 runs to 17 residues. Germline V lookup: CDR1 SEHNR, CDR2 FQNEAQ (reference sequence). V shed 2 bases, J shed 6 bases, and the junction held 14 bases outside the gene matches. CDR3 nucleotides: TGTGCCAGCAGCTTACGCCTTTCGCGGGGGTCTGGGGATACGCAGTATTTT. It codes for CASSLRLSRGSGDTQYF.

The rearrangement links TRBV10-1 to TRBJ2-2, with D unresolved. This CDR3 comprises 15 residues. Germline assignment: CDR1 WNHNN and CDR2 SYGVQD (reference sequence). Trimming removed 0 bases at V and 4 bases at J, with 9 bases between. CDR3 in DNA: TGCGCCAGCAGTGAGTCGCGGAGTTTCACCGGGGAGCTGTTTTTT. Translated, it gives CASSESRSFTGELFF.

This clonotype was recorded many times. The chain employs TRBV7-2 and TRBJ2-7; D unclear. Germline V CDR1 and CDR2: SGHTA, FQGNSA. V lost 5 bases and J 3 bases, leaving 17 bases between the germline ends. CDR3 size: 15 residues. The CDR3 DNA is TGTGCCAGCAGCCCTTCCTGGGCCCTCCTCTACGAGCAGTACTTC. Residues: CASSPSWALLYEQYF.

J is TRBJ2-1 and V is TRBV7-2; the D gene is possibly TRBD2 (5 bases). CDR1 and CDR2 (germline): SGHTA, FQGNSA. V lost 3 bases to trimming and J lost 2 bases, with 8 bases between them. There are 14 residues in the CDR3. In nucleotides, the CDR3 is TGTGCCAGCAGCTTCCGGGGAACCTACAATGAGCAGTTCTTC. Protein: CASSFRGTYNEQFF.